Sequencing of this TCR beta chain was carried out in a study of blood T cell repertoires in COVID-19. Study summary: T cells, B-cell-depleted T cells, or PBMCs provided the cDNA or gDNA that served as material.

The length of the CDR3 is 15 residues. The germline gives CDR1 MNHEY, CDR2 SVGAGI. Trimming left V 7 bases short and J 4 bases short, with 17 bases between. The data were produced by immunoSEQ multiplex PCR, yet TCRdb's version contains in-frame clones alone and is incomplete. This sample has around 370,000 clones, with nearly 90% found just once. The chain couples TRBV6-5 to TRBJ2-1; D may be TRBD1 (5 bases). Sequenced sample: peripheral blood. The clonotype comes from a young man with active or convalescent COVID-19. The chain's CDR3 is CASNQGAPQYNEQFF. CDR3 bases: TGTGCCAGCAATCAGGGTGCCCCCCAATACAATGAGCAGTTCTTC.